This T cell receptor (beta chain) was identified in a study of cytomegalovirus exposure and HLA in healthy donors. Overall study: Drawn from HLA-typed donors, 80 million to 100 million unique TCRs were held in an early data release. Study-level results: Analysis performed later found roughly 18,000 TCR beta sequences associated with HLA alleles at 0.05 false discovery rate. When analyzed later, the rates of TCR association showed variation by HLA locus, with DRB1 the most and HLA-C the fewest.

The donors (healthy individuals) were bone marrow donors. Of note for this clone: The antigen is undetermined.

The CDR3 totals 15 residues. Germline CDR1 is MDHEN and CDR2 is SYDVKM. Unmatched junction bases numbered 9, after V lost 5 bases and J lost 5 bases. The PCR contained 60 Vbeta and 13 Jbeta primers. Method: immunoSEQ multiplex PCR; TCRdb's copy keeps in-frame clones and lacks some. Found here are about 93,000 clones, under 80% of them singletons; the top ten hold roughly 2%. This TCR was sampled from a boy between 10 and 17 years old in good health and CMV-seronegative. What was sequenced was PBMCs. This chain connects TRBV28 to TRBJ2-7, with 10 bases matching TRBD1. CDR3 nucleotide sequence: TGTGCCAGCAGTGTTCCGGGACAGGGGAGTGACGAGCAGTACTTC. Translation gives CASSVPGQGSDEQYF.